This T cell receptor beta chain came from a study of radiotherapy plus CTLA-4 blockade in lung cancer. The V gene lost 3 bases and the J gene lost 2 bases, with 11 bases spanning the gap. CDR1 is MDHEN, CDR2 SYDVKM, per germline. The CDR3 length is 15 residues. The table came from immunoSEQ multiplex PCR; TCRdb's copy has only in-frame clones and leaves some out. The top ten clones hold 3% to 4.5% of a sample with approximately 50,000 clones, around 72% of them seen once. This specimen was peripheral blood, taken from a patient treated with radiotherapy plus ipilimumab. The rearrangement uses TRBV28 and TRBJ1-5, with a tentative D call TRBD1 (5 bases). The sequence was obtained from a human donor with non-small cell lung cancer who had a complete response to radiotherapy plus ipilimumab. In DNA form, the CDR3 reads TGTGCCAGCAGTTTTTCCGGGGGAGGCAATCAGCCCCAGCATTTT. Amino acids: CASSFSGGGNQPQHF.